These 6 T cell receptor beta chains share one sample of origin, sequenced in a study of T cell responses to AZD1222 COVID-19 vaccine (dated by TCRdb to about 2021). The library was prepared using the immunoSEQ multiplex PCR assay. As stored in TCRdb, this immuneACCESS dataset retains in-frame rearrangements with V and J assigned. A fraction of the clones does not appear; measured against another copy, unresolved V genes explain less than half of the discrepancy, and the remainder lacks a known reason. A total of over 75,000 clones appear in this sample, roughly nine tenths of them only once. Roughly 32% of the sample is in the top ten clones. Per the publication, the time point label means: baseline before first vaccination. This sample comprised peripheral blood, obtained on day 0 of AZD1222 vaccination. All receptors derive from an adult in good health.

This sequence joins TRBV5-1 and TRBJ2-2, with TRBD1 matching over 11 bases. Trimming cost V 2 bases and J 5 bases; bases outside gene matches: 2. The V gene's germline CDR1 is SGHRS and CDR2 YFSETQ. This CDR3 contains 15 residues. This chain's CDR3 is CASSFGTGGTGELFF. The CDR3 DNA sequence: TGCGCCAGCAGCTTCGGGACAGGGGGTACCGGGGAGCTGTTTTTT.

The V call is TRBV27, the J call TRBJ1-6; unclear D gene. The CDR3 length is 17 residues. V lost 6 bases, J lost 0 bases, and 15 bases lay in between. Germline lookup yields CDR1 MNHEY and CDR2 SMNVEV (reference sequence). The CDR3 nucleotides read TGTGCCAGCAGGGTCGTAATTCCGAGCTCCTATAATTCACCCCTCCACTTT. Its translation is CASRVVIPSSYNSPLHF.

The CDR3, as DNA: TGTGCCAGCAGTTCCCCCTCTGGAAACACCATATATTTT. Its translation is CASSSPSGNTIYF. The chain joins TRBV6-5 to TRBJ1-3; D is undetermined. The V gene's germline CDR1 is MNHEY and CDR2 SVGAGI. The length of the CDR3 is 13 residues. Trimming took 4 bases from V and 0 from J, leaving 4 bases between them.

The chain is built from TRBV28 and TRBJ1-1, with a possible D match to TRBD1 (6 bases). The CDR3 is made up of 14 amino acids. Germline V gives CDR1 MDHEN, CDR2 SYDVKM. With 5 bases removed from V and 5 bases from J, the gap between germline ends came to 15 bases. The CDR3 DNA reads as TGTGCCAGCAGTACAGGGATCCCAAGGACTGAAGCTTTCTTT. It specifies CASSTGIPRTEAFF.

This clone showed up just once. J is TRBJ2-7 and V is TRBV19, with 12 bases lining up with TRBD2. Losses at the gene ends were 3 bases for V and 5 bases for J; bases not matched to a gene: 5. This CDR3 contains 15 residues. The germline V gene has CDR1 LNHDA and CDR2 SQIVND (reference sequence). The CDR3 reads CASSILTSGRNEQYF. The CDR3 nucleotides are TGTGCCAGTAGTATCTTGACTAGCGGGAGAAACGAGCAGTACTTC.

The rearrangement uses TRBV19 and TRBJ2-5; D perhaps matches TRBD2 (5 bases). The CDR3 is 15 residues long. Deletions cut 6 bases from V and 5 bases from J, with 19 bases between. CDR1 and CDR2 from the germline V gene are LNHDA and SQIVND (reference sequence). In DNA, the CDR3 is TGTGCCAGTAGGATCGGGTACCGGGATCTGGAGACCCAGTACTTC. Protein: CASRIGYRDLETQYF. Drawing the rest from reference TRBV19 and TRBJ2-5, the complete variable domain is DGGITQSPKYLFRKEGQNVTLSCEQNLNHDAMYWYRQDPGQGLRLIYYSQIVNDFQKGDIAEGYSVSREKKESFPLTVTSAQKNPTAFYLCASRIGYRDLETQYFGPGTRLLVL.